This TCR beta chain appears in the sequencing data of a study of vaccination and CD4 T cells after COVID-19. This clonotype showed up just a few times. Antigen specificity is unknown. Sequencing of the DNA from cultured CD4+ T cells was carried out with the Oncomine TCR Beta short-read assay. Each CDR3 protein is one row after TCRdb ran MiXCR on the PCR reads. Of tens of thousands of distinct CDR3 sequences listed, around 50% are singletons. Per the germline V gene, CDR1 is KGHDR and CDR2 is SFDVKD. V was shortened by 4 bases and J by 5 bases, with 16 bases between the two germline ends. CDR3 length: 16 residues. Treatment given: roughly 10-day PBMC culture with coronavirus spike peptide pools or control peptides (ViraFEST assay). Cultures used around 2 million PBMCs per well, approximately 9.8 IU/ml IL-2 and approximately 9 ug/ml peptides.

The TCR sequence derives from a human donor who had recovered from COVID-19. Sequencing was carried out using CD4+ T cells from blood, cultured in vitro. The chain uses TRBV24-1 and TRBJ2-2; D may be TRBD1 (6 bases). CDR3 nucleotides: TGTGCCACCAGTGACACTAGGGGGTTAGGGACCGGGGAGCTGTTTTTT. Encoded protein: CATSDTRGLGTGELFF.